This TCR beta chain was captured by sequencing in a study of CXCR3-negative and CXCR3-positive naive CD8 T cells (dated by TCRdb to the late 2010s). The study in broad terms: About 150 million TRB reads were obtained in total, roughly 1.5 +/- 0.3 million reads per library. The diversity and physicochemical repertoire analyses included 11 donors pooled from two independent experiments. For the TRBV-TRBJ cluster analysis, the naive subsets came from a handful of donors, while the memory cells came from 3 donors. What the study reported, not specific to this receptor: Repertoire diversity was comparably high in both naive subsets but much lower in memory CD8+ T cells. Naive CXCR3-negative and CXCR3-positive cells from the same donor showed similar TRBV-TRBJ usage, whereas memory cells showed distinct patterns. TRB CDR3s from CXCR3-positive naive cells showed higher hydrophobicity (lower Kidera factor 4), lower energy, and higher strength and volume indices than CXCR3-negative naive cells. Because CXCR3 expression was partially decreased after cryopreservation, freshly isolated PBMCs were used for most assays. Because surface CD5, which is linked to self-reactivity in mice, was comparable between the naive subsets, TCR interaction strength was also inferred from the physicochemical properties of TRB CDR3s.

For each CD8+ T cell subset, flow sorting was done in triplicate, and a few hundred thousand cells per subset went directly into RLT lysis buffer. Naive CD8+ T cells were defined stringently as CD45RO-CCR7+CD27+CD95- to exclude memory contaminants. Peripheral blood mononuclear cells were isolated from buffy coats using standard density gradient centrifugation. Naive CXCR3-negative and CXCR3-positive CD8+ T cells were flow-sorted on a FACSAria III. Total RNA was extracted from sorted cells using an RNeasy Mini Kit. The sequencer listed for this sample is NextSeq 550. The Human TCR Profiling Kit (MiLaboratory) was used to make UMI-labeled 5' RACE TRB cDNA libraries. The full amount of extracted RNA was used for cDNA synthesis, and the full amount of resulting cDNA was used for PCR amplification. Libraries were prepared in parallel with an identical number of PCR cycles. In the paper's pipeline: About 53,000 +/- 9,400 unique UMI-labeled TRB cDNA molecules per library were extracted with MIGEC and MiXCR, with at least two reads per UMI required. Each library averaged about 37,000 +/- 9,700 functional in-frame TRB CDR3 nucleotide clonotypes without stop codons. After downsampling to 5000 UMI-labeled TRB molecules per sample, diversity metrics, including normalized Shannon-Wiener and Chao1, were computed in VDJtools. VDJtools computed clonotype-size-weighted physicochemical properties of the central five CDR3 residues: interaction energy, strength, volume and Kidera factor 4. TCRdb reprocessed the reads, and each CDR3 protein sequence is entered once, without DNA. The V and J calls shown here were made by TCRdb, not taken from the authors' results. The data table for this sample lists fewer than 6,500 distinct CDR3 sequences. The ten largest make up about 1.5% of the sample.

The CDR1 and CDR2 encoded by the germline V gene are SGHDN and FVKESK. Reading from cysteine to phenylalanine, the CDR3 counts 18 amino acids. The record lacks a DNA sequence. In the absence of a count, this clonotype is rated medium-sized (0.01 to 0.1%) from its frequency. This clone's antigen is unknown. The chain uses TRBV14 and TRBJ1-4; TCRdb names TRBD1, which stays unverified in the absence of DNA. This receptor was obtained from a human donor in good health. Some clones in this sample may be carry-over from other donors' samples. Sequencing input: naive CXCR3+ CD8+ T cells from blood. The cell subset or site label here, explained by the study, means: CD45RO-CCR7+CD27+CD95- naive CD8+ T cells expressing CXCR3 (TNR3+). The CDR3 protein: CASSQGDSPFATNEKLFF.